This T cell receptor beta chain was sequenced during a study of cytomegalovirus exposure and HLA in healthy donors. Germline CDR1 KGHSH, CDR2 LQKENI. The CDR3 is made up of 13 amino acids. V lost 6 bases and J 0 bases, leaving 6 bases between the germline ends. Here immunoSEQ multiplex PCR was the method, and the copy in TCRdb shows in-frame clones only, minus some. The sample carries a few hundred thousand clones, around 90% recorded once. The material sequenced was PBMCs. The chain carries TRBV18 and TRBJ1-5; the D is unclear. This receptor was taken from a man aged 25 to 40 in good health and CMV-seronegative. CDR3 residues: CASSPGSNQPQHF. CDR3 in DNA: TGTGCCAGCTCGCCGGGTAGCAATCAGCCCCAGCATTTT.